The 30 T cell receptor beta chains listed next were all sequenced from one sample in a study of cytomegalovirus exposure and HLA in healthy donors. Primers for the PCR totalled 60 Vbeta and 13 Jbeta. Some clones are missing from TCRdb's copy, which holds only in-frame ones; the method was immunoSEQ multiplex PCR. The sample lists 150,000 or so clones; over 70% were seen once. The sequenced sample consisted of PBMCs. The receptors shown here come from a woman aged 45-65 years in good health and CMV-seropositive.

This clone turned up a few times. V is TRBV7-9 and J is TRBJ2-5; maybe TRBD2 (5 bases). Germline values: CDR1 SEHNR, CDR2 FQNEAQ (reference sequence). The V and J ends lost 2 bases and 3 bases respectively, with 13 bases between them. The CDR3 has 15 amino acids. CDR3 region: CASSLHGNREETQYF. In DNA form, the CDR3 reads TGTGCCAGCAGCTTACACGGGAACAGAGAAGAGACCCAGTACTTC.

The chain joins TRBV5-6 to TRBJ2-5; D ambiguous. CDR1 SGHDT and CDR2 YYEEEE come from the germline V gene. V was shortened by 1 base and J by 8 bases, with 15 bases between the two germline ends. The CDR3 runs 14 residues. CDR3 DNA sequence: TGTGCCAGCAGCTTGCGGTACGCGGCTCCAACCCAGTACTTC. Residues: CASSLRYAAPTQYF.

The chain uses TRBV6-5 and TRBJ1-2; no reliable D call. The CDR3 is 14 amino acids. Germline V lookup: CDR1 MNHEY, CDR2 SVGAGI. The germline V and J ends were trimmed by 6 bases and 6 bases, with 17 bases remaining between them. In nucleotides, the CDR3 is TGTGCCAGCAGGAGTAACCGGGTGAGCGATGGCTACACCTTC. This gives the protein CASRSNRVSDGYTF.

The chain joins TRBV7-9 to TRBJ1-1; 7 positions match TRBD1. Germline CDR1 reads SEHNR; CDR2 reads FQNEAQ (reference sequence). The CDR3 has 14 residues. The ends lost 2 bases at V and 4 bases at J; junction bases unmatched: 4. The CDR3 spells CASSLPGGGTEAFF. In DNA form, the CDR3 reads TGTGCCAGCAGCTTACCAGGGGGTGGCACTGAAGCTTTCTTT.

This clone was recorded only once. V usage is TRBV11-2 and J usage is TRBJ1-2; maybe TRBD1 (5 bases). This CDR3 has 12 amino acids. The V end was cut by 3 bases, the J end by 6 bases, with 8 bases between. Per germline, CDR1 SGHAT and CDR2 FQNNGV. The CDR3 loop reads CASSLEGDGYTF. Written as DNA, the CDR3 is TGTGCCAGCAGCTTGGAAGGGGATGGCTACACCTTC.

The chain employs TRBV5-4 and TRBJ2-7, with TRBD2 identical over 11 bases. The J segment lost 6 bases and the V segment lost 1 base, leaving 6 bases of the junction unmatched. The germline gives CDR1 SGHNT, CDR2 YYREEE (reference sequence). This CDR3 comprises 15 residues. This chain's CDR3 is CASSLLLAGVGEQYF. The CDR3 region has the DNA TGTGCCAGCAGCTTGCTACTAGCGGGGGTAGGCGAGCAGTACTTC.

The chain links TRBV7-3 to TRBJ2-3, with 8 nucleotides matching TRBD1. This CDR3 spans 18 amino acids. The J segment lost 4 bases and the V segment lost 2 bases, leaving 14 bases of the junction unmatched. Germline loops: CDR1 SGHTA, CDR2 FQGTGA. CDR3 residues: CASSLGLGGQGRADTQYF. CDR3 in DNA: TGTGCCAGCAGCTTAGGGCTCGGTGGACAGGGACGCGCAGATACGCAGTATTTT.

The gene calls are TRBV5-1 and TRBJ1-1, with TRBD1 matching over 8 bases. The CDR3 covers 14 residues. V trimming: 4 bases; J trimming: 6 bases; junction bases outside the gene matches: 8. Germline values: CDR1 SGHRS, CDR2 YFSETQ. The CDR3 sequence is CASSMTGASSEAFF. CDR3 bases: TGCGCCAGCAGCATGACAGGGGCGTCCTCTGAAGCTTTCTTT.

J is TRBJ2-6 and V is TRBV4-3; 7 bases align to TRBD1. Trimming took 3 bases from V and 1 from J; bases not matched to a gene: 6. This CDR3 is 17 amino acids long. The germline V gene has CDR1 LGHNA and CDR2 YSLEER. CDR3: CASSQTTGDSGANVLTF. The CDR3 nucleotides read TGCGCCAGCAGCCAGACTACAGGGGATTCTGGGGCCAACGTCCTGACTTTC.

The chain joins TRBV11-2 to TRBJ2-1, with D hard to call. This CDR3 comprises 15 residues. Germline values: CDR1 SGHAT, CDR2 FQNNGV. Trimming pared 1 base from V and 5 bases from J, leaving 12 bases between. This CDR3 reads CASSLVRVVDNEQFF. The DNA of the CDR3 is TGTGCCAGCAGCTTAGTACGGGTCGTAGACAATGAGCAGTTCTTC.

With regard to this clone: In the same sample, other DNA sequences code for this CDR3. The CDR3 DNA is TGTGCCAGCAGCCTCGCGACAGGGAGTCAAGAGACCCAGTACTTC. It translates to CASSLATGSQETQYF. The J gene is TRBJ2-5, the V gene TRBV28, with 7 bases aligning to TRBD1. The V and J ends lost 6 bases and 2 bases, in that order; junction bases with no gene match: 9. The germline CDR1 and CDR2 sequences are MDHEN and SYDVKM. CDR3 length: 15 residues. The full variable domain, with the rest looked up from reference TRBV28 and TRBJ2-5, is DVKVTQSSRYLVKRTGEKVFLECVQDMDHENMFWYRQDPGLGLRLIYFSYDVKMKEKGDIPEGYSVSREKKERFSLILESASTNQTSMYLCASSLATGSQETQYFGPGTRLLVL.

The rearrangement uses TRBV7-2 and TRBJ1-1; weak D call: TRBD1 (6 bases). CDR1 SGHTA and CDR2 FQGNSA come from the germline V gene. Trimming left V 5 bases short and J 1 base short, with 14 bases between. The length of the CDR3 is 15 residues. CDR3 nucleotides: TGTGCCAGCAGCCCAGTGGGGGCGCAGAACACTGAAGCTTTCTTT. Amino acids: CASSPVGAQNTEAFF.

The chain has TRBV4-2 and TRBJ2-3, with TRBD2 matching 8 bases. The V gene end was trimmed by 0 bases and the J gene end by 12 bases; junction bases not matched to a gene: 5. This CDR3 contains 13 residues. The germline V gene has CDR1 LGHNA and CDR2 YNFKEQ. CDR3 DNA: TGTGCCAGCAGCCAAGAAGGGCGGGGGGAACAGTATTTT. Protein sequence: CASSQEGRGEQYF.

The V call is TRBV4-3, the J call TRBJ1-5; the D gene is possibly TRBD1 (5 bases). This CDR3 is 14 amino acids long. Germline CDR1 is LGHNA and CDR2 is YSLEER. The V gene lost 6 bases and the J gene lost 5 bases, with 14 bases spanning the gap. DNA for the CDR3: TGCGCCAGCAGTCGGGGGGGTAGGGATCAGCCCCAGCATTTT. Its protein is CASSRGGRDQPQHF.

This clone was recorded a few times. This chain uses TRBV6-6 with TRBJ2-2, with D possibly TRBD2 on 6 matching bases. The V end lost 2 bases, the J end lost 8 bases, and 18 bases lay between the germline ends. Germline CDR1 MNHNY, CDR2 SVGAGI (reference sequence). The CDR3 consists of 16 residues. The DNA of the CDR3 is TGTGCCAGCAGTTACCCGTCTGGGACTGTCGGGGGGGAGCTGTTTTTT. Its translation is CASSYPSGTVGGELFF.

The chain employs TRBV10-3 and TRBJ2-3, with D maybe TRBD1 (6 bases). CDR3 length equals 15 residues. With 6 bases removed from V and 3 bases from J, the gap between germline ends came to 16 bases. Germline V gives CDR1 ENHRY, CDR2 SYGVKD. CDR3 coding DNA: TGTGCCATCAGACAGGGTAGTGGGGGAACAGATACGCAGTATTTT. Translating it yields CAIRQGSGGTDTQYF.

The V gene is TRBV21-1, the J gene TRBJ2-7; TRBD2 reflects the table's D call only, with no check against the DNA. TRBV21-1 is a pseudogene locus. This CDR3 comprises 17 residues. CDR3 nucleotides: TGTGCCAGCAGCAAATTTTCGCCCCCGAGGGTGGGACTCGAGCAGTACTTC. Translation gives CASSKFSPPRVGLEQYF.

This clone was detected once. The rearrangement uses TRBV5-1 and TRBJ1-6, with 7 bases lining up with TRBD1. V dropped 0 bases and J dropped 7; count of bases not matched to a gene: 1. This CDR3 spans 14 amino acids. Germline values: CDR1 SGHRS, CDR2 YFSETQ. The CDR3 nucleotides are TGCGCCAGCAGCTTGGGACAGGGCAATTCACCCCTCCACTTT. It translates to CASSLGQGNSPLHF. Supplemented by reference TRBV5-1 and TRBJ1-6, the full variable domain reads KAGVTQTPRYLIKTRGQQVTLSCSPISGHRSVSWYQQTPGQGLQFLFEYFSETQRNKGNFPGRFSGRQFSNSRSEMNVSTLELGDSALYLCASSLGQGNSPLHFGNGTRLTVT.

This clone was recorded once. This sequence joins TRBV29-1 and TRBJ2-1; 7 positions agree with TRBD1. Germline assignment: CDR1 SQVTM and CDR2 ANQGSEA. V shed 6 bases and J 7 bases; nucleotides not matched to a gene: 9. This CDR3 is built from 13 residues. The CDR3 region is CSVRETGPNEQFF. DNA for the CDR3: TGCAGCGTCCGCGAGACAGGGCCGAATGAGCAGTTCTTC.

The chain links TRBV2 to TRBJ1-2; TRBD1 matches at 8 bases. The CDR3 sequence is 13 residues long. With 9 bases clipped from V and 2 bases from J, the junction kept 5 bases outside the gene matches. Germline V CDR1 and CDR2: SNHLY, FYNNEI. The CDR3 DNA sequence: TGTGCCAGTCGGACAGGGTCAAACTATGGCTACACCTTC. Its translation: CASRTGSNYGYTF.

This clone was seen just once. V gene TRBV7-2 combines with J gene TRBJ1-2, with D perhaps matching TRBD1 (6 bases). The CDR3 has 17 residues. The V and J ends lost 2 bases and 2 bases respectively, with 18 bases between them. The germline V gene has CDR1 SGHTA and CDR2 FQGNSA. The CDR3 DNA sequence: TGTGCCAGCAGCTTAACCGTTCTGGGGGGGCTAAACTATGGCTACACCTTC. It specifies CASSLTVLGGLNYGYTF. Full variable domain (remainder filled in from reference TRBV7-2 and TRBJ1-2): GAGVSQSPSNKVTEKGKDVELRCDPISGHTALYWYRQSLGQGLEFLIYFQGNSAPDKSGLPSDRFSAERTGGSVSTLTIQRTQQEDSAVYLCASSLTVLGGLNYGYTFGSGTRLTVV.

V is TRBV28 and J is TRBJ2-7, with 13 bases fitting TRBD2. The CDR3 has 14 residues. V lost 4 bases, J lost 9 bases, and 6 bases stayed unmatched. Germline V CDR1 and CDR2: MDHEN, SYDVKM. The CDR3, as DNA: TGTGCCAGCAGTTCAGGACTAGCGGGGGTGGGGCAGTACTTC. Translation gives CASSSGLAGVGQYF.

The chain combines TRBV7-6 with TRBJ2-7, with 8 bases lining up with TRBD2. Germline values: CDR1 SGHVS, CDR2 FNYEAQ. Trimming cost V 5 bases and J 2 bases; bases outside gene matches: 8. CDR3 length: 15 amino acids. CDR3 protein: CASSPGLAGTYEQYF. The CDR3 DNA reads as TGTGCCAGCAGCCCAGGACTAGCCGGAACCTACGAGCAGTACTTC.

The sample holds many counts of this clone. The chain employs TRBV2 and TRBJ1-1; TRBD1 aligns across 9 bases. V trimming: 4 bases; J trimming: 11 bases; junction bases outside the gene matches: 5. CDR3 size: 12 residues. The V gene's germline CDR1 is SNHLY and CDR2 FYNNEI. CDR3 sequence (DNA): TGTGCCAGCAGTGGGGGGACAGGGTTGGCTTTCTTT. It codes for CASSGGTGLAFF.

This chain uses TRBV4-3 with TRBJ1-6, with TRBD1 matching 8 bases. Germline V lookup: CDR1 LGHNA, CDR2 YSLEER. This CDR3 is 19 amino acids long. Trimming removed 0 bases from V and 7 bases from J; junction bases left unmatched: 14. Here the CDR3 DNA reads TGCGCCAGCAGCCAAGATCCCCCTGGGACAGGTGGGGGGAATTCACCCCTCCACTTT. It translates to CASSQDPPGTGGGNSPLHF.

This clone has only a few counts. V and J are TRBV7-2 and TRBJ1-6; no firm D call. V shed 8 bases and J shed 2 bases, with 10 bases lying between them. CDR3 length: 14 residues. Germline V lookup: CDR1 SGHTA, CDR2 FQGNSA. The CDR3 region is CASSLRAYNSPLHF. CDR3 nucleotide sequence: TGTGCCAGCTCTCTTCGGGCCTATAATTCACCCCTCCACTTT. Complete variable domain (other parts from reference TRBV7-2 and TRBJ1-6): GAGVSQSPSNKVTEKGKDVELRCDPISGHTALYWYRQSLGQGLEFLIYFQGNSAPDKSGLPSDRFSAERTGGSVSTLTIQRTQQEDSAVYLCASSLRAYNSPLHFGNGTRLTVT.

This clone has just one count. The chain recombines TRBV7-9 with TRBJ1-3; 9 bases agree with TRBD1. CDR1 is SEHNR, CDR2 FQNEAQ, per germline (reference sequence). Trimming removed 6 bases from V and 1 base from J; junction bases left unmatched: 4. CDR3 length: 15 residues. CDR3 protein: CASRQGASSGNTIYF. The CDR3 nucleotides are TGTGCCAGCAGACAGGGGGCATCTTCTGGAAACACCATATATTTT.

V gene TRBV10-2 combines with J gene TRBJ2-7; no reliable D call. The CDR3 has 14 amino acids. V was cut by 0 bases and J by 4 bases, with 10 bases left in between. Germline CDR1 WSHSY, CDR2 SAAADI. CDR3 in DNA: TGCGCCAGCAGTGAGTCATTCAGGCTTTACGAGCAGTACTTC. It specifies CASSESFRLYEQYF.

This clone was counted a few times. The chain couples TRBV28 to TRBJ1-4; tentative D call: TRBD1 (5 bases). The CDR3 spans 14 residues. Germline-derived CDR1 and CDR2 are MDHEN and SYDVKM. Trimming cost V 5 bases and J 10 bases, with 17 bases left between them. The CDR3 loop is CASSPPSREGKLFF. The CDR3 DNA sequence: TGTGCCAGCAGTCCACCATCCAGGGAAGGAAAACTGTTTTTT. The whole variable domain, filled in from reference TRBV28 and TRBJ1-4, reads DVKVTQSSRYLVKRTGEKVFLECVQDMDHENMFWYRQDPGLGLRLIYFSYDVKMKEKGDIPEGYSVSREKKERFSLILESASTNQTSMYLCASSPPSREGKLFFGSGTQLSVL.

This chain uses TRBV28 with TRBJ1-1; 8 nucleotides agree with TRBD1. CDR3 size: 16 residues. The ends lost 8 bases at V and 1 base at J; junction bases unmatched: 12. Germline lookup yields CDR1 MDHEN and CDR2 SYDVKM. CDR3 DNA: TGTGCCAGCTTTAAGGGCAGGGGGCTTGGGAACACTGAAGCTTTCTTT. It translates to CASFKGRGLGNTEAFF.